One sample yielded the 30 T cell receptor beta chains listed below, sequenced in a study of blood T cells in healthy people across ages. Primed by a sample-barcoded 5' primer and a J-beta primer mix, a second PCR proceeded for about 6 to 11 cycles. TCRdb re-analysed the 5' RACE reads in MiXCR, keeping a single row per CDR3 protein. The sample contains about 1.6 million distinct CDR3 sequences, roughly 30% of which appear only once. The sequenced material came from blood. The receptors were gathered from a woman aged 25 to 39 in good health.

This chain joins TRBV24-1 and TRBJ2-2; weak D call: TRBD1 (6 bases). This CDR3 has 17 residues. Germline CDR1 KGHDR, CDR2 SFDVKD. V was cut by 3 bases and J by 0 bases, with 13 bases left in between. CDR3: CATSDLRTAPNTGELFF. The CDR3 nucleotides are TGTGCCACCAGTGATCTGAGGACAGCCCCGAACACCGGGGAGCTGTTTTTT.

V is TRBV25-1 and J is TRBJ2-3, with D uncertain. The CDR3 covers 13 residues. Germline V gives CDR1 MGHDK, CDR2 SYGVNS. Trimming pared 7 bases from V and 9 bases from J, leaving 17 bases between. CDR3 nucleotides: TGTGCCAGCACAACGACCGCCACGAGGACGCAGTATTTT. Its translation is CASTTTATRTQYF.

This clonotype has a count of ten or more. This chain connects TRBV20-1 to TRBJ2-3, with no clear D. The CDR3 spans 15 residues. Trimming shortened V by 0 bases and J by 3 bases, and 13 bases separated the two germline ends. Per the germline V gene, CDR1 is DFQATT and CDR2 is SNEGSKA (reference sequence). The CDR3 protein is CSARDPRGSTDTQYF. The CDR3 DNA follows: TGCAGTGCTAGAGATCCCCGCGGTAGTACAGATACGCAGTATTTT.

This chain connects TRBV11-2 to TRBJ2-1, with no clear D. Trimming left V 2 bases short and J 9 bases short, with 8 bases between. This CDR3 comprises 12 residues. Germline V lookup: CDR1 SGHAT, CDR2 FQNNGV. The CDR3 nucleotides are TGTGCCAGCAGCTTATATTCTTCTGAGCAGTTCTTC. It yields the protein CASSLYSSEQFF.

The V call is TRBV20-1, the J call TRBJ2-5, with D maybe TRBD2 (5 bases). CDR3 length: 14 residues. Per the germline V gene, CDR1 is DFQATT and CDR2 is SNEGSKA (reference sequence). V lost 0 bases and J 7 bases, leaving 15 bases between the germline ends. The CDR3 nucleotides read TGCAGTGCTAGAGATGATCGAGGGAGTCGGACCCAGTACTTC. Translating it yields CSARDDRGSRTQYF.

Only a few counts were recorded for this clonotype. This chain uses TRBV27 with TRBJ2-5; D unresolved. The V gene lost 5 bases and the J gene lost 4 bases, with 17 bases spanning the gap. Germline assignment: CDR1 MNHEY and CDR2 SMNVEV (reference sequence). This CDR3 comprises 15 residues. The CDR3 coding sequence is TGTGCCAGCAGTCCTTCTTGGGCTAGGCGAGAGACCCAGTACTTC. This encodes CASSPSWARRETQYF.

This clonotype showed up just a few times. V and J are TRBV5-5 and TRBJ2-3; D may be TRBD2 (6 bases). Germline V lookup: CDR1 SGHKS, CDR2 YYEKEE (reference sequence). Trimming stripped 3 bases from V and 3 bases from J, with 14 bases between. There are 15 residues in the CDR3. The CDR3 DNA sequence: TGTGCCAGCAGCTCGCGGTCGCTAGCGACAGATACGCAGTATTTT. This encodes CASSSRSLATDTQYF.

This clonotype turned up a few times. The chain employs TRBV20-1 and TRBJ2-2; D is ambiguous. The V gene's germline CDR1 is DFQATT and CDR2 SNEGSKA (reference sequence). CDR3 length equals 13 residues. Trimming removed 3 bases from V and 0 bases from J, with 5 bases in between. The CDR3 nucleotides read TGCAGTGCTAGTTTCCCGAACACCGGGGAGCTGTTTTTT. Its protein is CSASFPNTGELFF.

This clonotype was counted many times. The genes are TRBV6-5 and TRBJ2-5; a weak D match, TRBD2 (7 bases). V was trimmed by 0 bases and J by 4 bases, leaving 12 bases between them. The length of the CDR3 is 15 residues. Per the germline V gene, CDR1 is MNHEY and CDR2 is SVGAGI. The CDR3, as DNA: TGTGCCAGCAGTTACTCCGGGGGGCTTGGAGAGACCCAGTACTTC. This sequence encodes CASSYSGGLGETQYF.

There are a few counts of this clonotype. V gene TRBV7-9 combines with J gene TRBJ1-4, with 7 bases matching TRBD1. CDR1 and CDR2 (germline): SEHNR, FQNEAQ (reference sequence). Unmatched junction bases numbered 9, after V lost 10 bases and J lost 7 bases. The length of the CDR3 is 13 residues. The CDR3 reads CANNEGAPEKLFF. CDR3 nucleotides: TGTGCCAACAACGAGGGGGCGCCTGAAAAACTGTTTTTT.

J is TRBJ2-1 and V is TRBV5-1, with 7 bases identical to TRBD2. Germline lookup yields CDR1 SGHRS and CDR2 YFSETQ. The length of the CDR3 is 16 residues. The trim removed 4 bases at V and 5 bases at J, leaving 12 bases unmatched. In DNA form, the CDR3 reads TGCGCCAGCAGCGGGGGAGGGCGGGGTGCTCACAATGAGCAGTTCTTC. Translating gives CASSGGGRGAHNEQFF.

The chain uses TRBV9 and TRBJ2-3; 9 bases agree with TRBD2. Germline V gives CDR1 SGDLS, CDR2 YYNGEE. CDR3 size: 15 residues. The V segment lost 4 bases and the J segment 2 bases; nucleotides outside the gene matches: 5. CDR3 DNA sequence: TGTGCCAGCAGCCCTGCGGGGGGGCACACAGATACGCAGTATTTT. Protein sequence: CASSPAGGHTDTQYF.

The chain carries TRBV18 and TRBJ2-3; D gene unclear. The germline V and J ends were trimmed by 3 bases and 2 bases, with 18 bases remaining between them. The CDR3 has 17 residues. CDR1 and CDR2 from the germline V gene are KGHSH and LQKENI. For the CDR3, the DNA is TGTGCCAGCTCACCGAAAACTTATACCAATCCCACAGATACGCAGTATTTT. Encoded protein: CASSPKTYTNPTDTQYF.

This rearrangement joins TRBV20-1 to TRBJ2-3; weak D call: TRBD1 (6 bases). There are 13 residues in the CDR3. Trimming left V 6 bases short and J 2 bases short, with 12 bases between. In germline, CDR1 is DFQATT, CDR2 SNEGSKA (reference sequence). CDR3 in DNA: TGCAGTGCGGGCAGGGGCTCCACAGATACGCAGTATTTT. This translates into CSAGRGSTDTQYF.

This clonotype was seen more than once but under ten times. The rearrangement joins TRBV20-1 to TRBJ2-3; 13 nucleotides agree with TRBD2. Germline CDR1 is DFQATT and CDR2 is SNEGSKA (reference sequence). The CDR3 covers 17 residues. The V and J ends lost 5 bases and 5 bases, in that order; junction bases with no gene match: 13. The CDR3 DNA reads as TGCAGTGCTTATCCTCGGACTAGCGGGAGAGGAGAAGATACGCAGTATTTT. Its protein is CSAYPRTSGRGEDTQYF.

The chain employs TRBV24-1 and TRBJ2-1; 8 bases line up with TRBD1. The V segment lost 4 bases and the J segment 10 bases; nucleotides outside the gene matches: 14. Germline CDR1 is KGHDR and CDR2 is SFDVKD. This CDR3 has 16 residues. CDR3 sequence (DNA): TGTGCCACCAGTGACGCTGACAGGGGATCATTGGAGGAGCAGTTCTTC. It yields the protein CATSDADRGSLEEQFF.

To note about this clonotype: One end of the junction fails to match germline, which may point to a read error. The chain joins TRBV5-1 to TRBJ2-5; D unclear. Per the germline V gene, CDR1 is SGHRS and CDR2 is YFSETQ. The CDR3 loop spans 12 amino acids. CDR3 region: CANSLGQETQYF. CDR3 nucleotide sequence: TGCGCCAACAGCTTGGGACAAGAGACCCAGTACTTC.

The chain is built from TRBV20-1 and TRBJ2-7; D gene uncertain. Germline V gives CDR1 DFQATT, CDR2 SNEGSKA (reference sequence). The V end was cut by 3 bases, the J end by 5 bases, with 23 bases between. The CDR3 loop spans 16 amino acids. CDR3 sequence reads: CSASSTPLRRSHEQYF. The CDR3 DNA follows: TGCAGTGCTAGCTCAACCCCGTTAAGACGATCCCACGAGCAGTACTTC.

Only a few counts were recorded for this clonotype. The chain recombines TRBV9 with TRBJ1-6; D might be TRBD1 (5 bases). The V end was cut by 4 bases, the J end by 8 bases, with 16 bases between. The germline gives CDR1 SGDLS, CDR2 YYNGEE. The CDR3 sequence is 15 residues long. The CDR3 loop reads CASSTREGMHSPLHF. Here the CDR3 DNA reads TGTGCCAGCAGCACCCGGGAGGGGATGCATTCACCCCTCCACTTT.

CDR3 sequence (DNA): TGTGCCAGCAGCCAAGCTACAGGGGGCATCCAGCCCCAGCATTTT. It is translated as CASSQATGGIQPQHF. The genes are TRBV5-5 and TRBJ1-5, with 9 bases that match TRBD1. This CDR3 spans 15 amino acids. The germline CDR1 and CDR2 sequences are SGHKS and YYEKEE (reference sequence). J gave up 7 bases and V 4 bases, and 9 bases lay outside the gene matches.

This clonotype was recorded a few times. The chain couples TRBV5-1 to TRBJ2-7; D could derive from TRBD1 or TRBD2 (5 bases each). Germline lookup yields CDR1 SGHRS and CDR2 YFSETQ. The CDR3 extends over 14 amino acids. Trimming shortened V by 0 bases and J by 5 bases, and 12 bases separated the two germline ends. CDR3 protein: CASSLVAGSHEQYF. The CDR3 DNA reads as TGCGCCAGCAGCTTGGTTGCAGGGAGCCACGAGCAGTACTTC.

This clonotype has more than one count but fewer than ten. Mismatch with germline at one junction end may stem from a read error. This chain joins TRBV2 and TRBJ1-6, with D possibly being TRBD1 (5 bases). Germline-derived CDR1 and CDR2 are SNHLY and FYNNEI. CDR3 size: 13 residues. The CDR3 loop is CARQTGANPPLHF. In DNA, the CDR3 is TGTGCCAGACAAACAGGAGCTAATCCACCCCTCCACTTT.

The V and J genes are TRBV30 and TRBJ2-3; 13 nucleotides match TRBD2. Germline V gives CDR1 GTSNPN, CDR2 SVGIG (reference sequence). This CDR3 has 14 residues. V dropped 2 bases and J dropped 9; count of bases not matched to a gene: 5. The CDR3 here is CAWSKLAGGDTQYF. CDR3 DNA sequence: TGTGCCTGGAGTAAACTAGCGGGAGGGGACACGCAGTATTTT.

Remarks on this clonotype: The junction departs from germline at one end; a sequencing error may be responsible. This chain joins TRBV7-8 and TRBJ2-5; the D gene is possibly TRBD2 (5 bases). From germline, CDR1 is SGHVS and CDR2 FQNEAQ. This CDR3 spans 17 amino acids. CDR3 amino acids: CASSSVSAGEHQEAQYF. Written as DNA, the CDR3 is TGTGCCAGCAGCTCGGTGTCAGCCGGGGAGCACCAAGAGGCCCAGTACTTC.

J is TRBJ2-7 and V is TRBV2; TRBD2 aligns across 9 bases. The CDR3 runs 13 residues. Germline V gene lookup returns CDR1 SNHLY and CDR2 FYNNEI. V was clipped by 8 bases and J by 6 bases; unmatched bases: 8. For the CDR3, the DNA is TGTGCCAGCTCGGGTAGCGGGGGTCGCGAGCAGTACTTC. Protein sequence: CASSGSGGREQYF.

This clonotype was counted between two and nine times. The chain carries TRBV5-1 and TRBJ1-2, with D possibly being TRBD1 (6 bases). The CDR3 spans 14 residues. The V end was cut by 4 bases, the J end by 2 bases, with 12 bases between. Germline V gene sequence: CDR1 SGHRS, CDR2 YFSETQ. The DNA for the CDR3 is TGCGCCAGCAGCATCGACACAGGGAACTATGGCTACACCTTC. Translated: CASSIDTGNYGYTF.

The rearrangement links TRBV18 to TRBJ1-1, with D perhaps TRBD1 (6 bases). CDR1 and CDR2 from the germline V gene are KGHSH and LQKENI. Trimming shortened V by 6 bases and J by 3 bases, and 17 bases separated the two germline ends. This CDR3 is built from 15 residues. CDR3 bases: TGTGCCAGCTCCCCGAGAGGGGCAGGGGACACTGAAGCTTTCTTT. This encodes CASSPRGAGDTEAFF.

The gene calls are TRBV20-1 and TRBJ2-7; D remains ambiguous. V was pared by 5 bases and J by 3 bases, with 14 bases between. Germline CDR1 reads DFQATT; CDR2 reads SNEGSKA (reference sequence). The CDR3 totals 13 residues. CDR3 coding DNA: TGCAGTGCTCAGCGAGGAGTGTTCTACGAGCAGTACTTC. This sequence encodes CSAQRGVFYEQYF.

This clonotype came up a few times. This chain's CDR3 is CASSHSSGTQYF. CDR3 DNA: TGTGCCAGCAGCCACTCATCTGGGACCCAGTACTTC. V gene TRBV3-1 combines with J gene TRBJ2-5; D call uncertain. CDR1 is LGHDT, CDR2 YNNKEL, per germline (reference sequence). V was shortened by 3 bases and J by 7 bases, with 9 bases between the two germline ends. The CDR3 is 12 amino acids.

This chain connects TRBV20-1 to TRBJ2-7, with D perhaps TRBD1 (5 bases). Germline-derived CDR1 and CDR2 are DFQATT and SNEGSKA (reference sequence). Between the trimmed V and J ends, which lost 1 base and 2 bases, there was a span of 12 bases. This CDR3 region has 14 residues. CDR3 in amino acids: CSARGPRTTYEQYF. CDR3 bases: TGCAGTGCTAGAGGCCCCCGGACAACCTACGAGCAGTACTTC.